This entry concerns a single TCR beta chain. Its cognate antigen is unknown. The V gene's germline CDR1 is GTSNPN and CDR2 SVGIG (reference sequence). The CDR3 is 13 amino acids. Trimming left V 3 bases short and J 5 bases short, with 11 bases between. From the 5' RACE reads, TCRdb called clonotypes with MiXCR, one entry per CDR3 protein. The sample lists around 53,000 distinct CDR3 sequences, 6.5% to 9% seen once, with 8% to 9.5% in the top ten. The sample is drawn from a study of CD8 T cells in ankylosing spondylitis. Study-level results: For ankylosing spondylitis blood, a TCR beta motif of roughly 8 highly homologous variants appeared characteristic. The clones that were linked to disease were reported to be significantly enriched in matched synovial fluid samples from ankylosing spondylitis patients.

The J gene is TRBJ1-5, the V gene TRBV30; TRBD1 might be the D (5 bases). Material: blood, either unsorted or a sorted T cell fraction (not recorded which). The clonotype was recovered from a female donor with ankylosing spondylitis or in good health (not recorded which). For the CDR3, the DNA is TGTGCCTGGAGCAGAGGGGTGGATCAGCCCCAGCATTTT. Protein product: CAWSRGVDQPQHF.